Listed here are 11 T cell receptor beta chains from one sample, sequenced in a study of beta chain features in type 1 diabetes. Findings and caveats of the study: Researchers report that Type 1 diabetes patients had moderately but significantly shorter TCRB CDR3s across all four CD4+ subsets.

cDNA synthesis used the whole RNA isolate, giving expressed TCRB sequences. Assay used: immunoSEQ multiplex PCR; TCRdb lists only in-frame clones, some missing. The sample records some 16,000 clones, approximately 79% being singletons. Their antigens remain unidentified. Sequences were obtained from stem cell memory CD4+ T cells from blood. Receptor source: a woman aged 18 to 35 with type 1 diabetes.

There are a few counts of this clone. The chain uses TRBV11-2 and TRBJ2-1; D is ambiguous. V gave up 3 bases and J gave up 10 bases, with 16 bases separating them. CDR1 is SGHAT and CDR2 is FQNNGV in the germline V gene. The CDR3 runs 14 residues. This CDR3 is CASSFSGLRKEQFF. For the CDR3, the DNA is TGTGCCAGCAGCTTTTCTGGGCTCAGAAAGGAGCAGTTCTTC.

The chain uses TRBV23-1 and TRBJ2-3; 10 nucleotides match TRBD2. TRBV23-1 is assigned to the ORF class and has an uncertain function. The CDR3 is 19 residues long. Losses at the gene ends were 1 base for V and 0 bases for J; bases not matched to a gene: 10. CDR3 protein: CASSQYWTSGSTSTDTQYF. The DNA of the CDR3 is TGCGCCAGCAGTCAATATTGGACTAGCGGAAGTACTAGCACAGATACGCAGTATTTT.

The chain is built from TRBV30 and TRBJ2-6; D is perhaps TRBD2 (6 bases). This CDR3 contains 18 residues. The V end was cut by 2 bases, the J end by 2 bases, with 19 bases between. Germline values: CDR1 GTSNPN, CDR2 SVGIG (reference sequence). The CDR3 loop is CAWSRDGRIGAGANVLTF. As DNA, the CDR3 is TGTGCCTGGAGTCGAGACGGGAGAATAGGGGCTGGGGCCAACGTCCTGACTTTC.

This clone came up once. CDR3 sequence (DNA): TGTGCCAGCAGCTTGACTAGCGGAAACAATGAGCAGTTCTTC. Its protein product is CASSLTSGNNEQFF. The chain recombines TRBV11-3 with TRBJ2-1, with 9 positions matching TRBD2. CDR1 is SGHNT, CDR2 YENEEA, per germline. This CDR3 is built from 14 residues. V was pared by 3 bases and J by 5 bases, with 2 bases of the junction left unmatched.

This clone was seen a handful of times. CDR3 nucleotide sequence: TGTGCCAGCAGTTCCCCTGGCCTGGGTAGAAGGGGGCCCCAGCATTTT. This sequence encodes CASSSPGLGRRGPQHF. The gene calls are TRBV28 and TRBJ1-5, with a weak D call TRBD1 (5 bases). Trimming stripped 4 bases from V and 9 bases from J, with 22 bases between. CDR1 and CDR2 (germline): MDHEN, SYDVKM. The CDR3 consists of 16 residues. The whole variable domain, remainder taken from reference TRBV28 and TRBJ1-5, is DVKVTQSSRYLVKRTGEKVFLECVQDMDHENMFWYRQDPGLGLRLIYFSYDVKMKEKGDIPEGYSVSREKKERFSLILESASTNQTSMYLCASSSPGLGRRGPQHFGDGTRLSIL.

The chain links TRBV4-1 to TRBJ1-1, with 9 bases fitting TRBD1. The CDR3 has 15 amino acids. Trimming at V came to 1 base and at J to 4 bases, leaving 4 bases not matched to a gene. Germline CDR1 reads MGHRA; CDR2 reads YSYEKL. The CDR3 region has the DNA TGCGCCAGCAGCCAAGGGAACAGGGGGCCCACTGAAGCTTTCTTT. It yields the protein CASSQGNRGPTEAFF.

V is TRBV7-2 and J is TRBJ1-4, with 7 bases fitting TRBD1. This CDR3 comprises 14 residues. Germline V gene data show CDR1 as SGHTA and CDR2 as FQGNSA. V lost 5 bases to trimming and J lost 8 bases; unmatched junction nucleotides: 8. The CDR3 sequence is CASSDRQGWEKLFF. The CDR3 coding sequence is TGTGCCAGCAGCGATCGACAGGGATGGGAAAAACTGTTTTTT.

V usage is TRBV5-6 and J usage is TRBJ2-3, with a possible D match to TRBD2 (6 bases). Looked up from germline, CDR1 is SGHDT and CDR2 is YYEEEE. The germline V and J ends were trimmed by 0 bases and 4 bases, with 9 bases remaining between them. CDR3 length: 14 residues. CDR3 sequence (DNA): TGTGCCAGCAGCTTGGTACCGGGAGCAGATACGCAGTATTTT. This codes for CASSLVPGADTQYF. Full variable domain (rest looked up from reference TRBV5-6 and TRBJ2-3): DAGVTQSPTHLIKTRGQQVTLRCSPKSGHDTVSWYQQALGQGPQFIFQYYEEEERQRGNFPDRFSGHQFPNYSSELNVNALLLGDSALYLCASSLVPGADTQYFGPGTRLTVL.

The chain has TRBV2 and TRBJ2-7; D unclear. CDR3 length equals 13 residues. From germline, CDR1 is SNHLY and CDR2 FYNNEI. Trimming removed 8 bases from V and 0 bases from J, with 11 bases in between. Here the CDR3 DNA reads TGTGCCAGCGCGCGGAGAAGCTCCTACGAGCAGTACGTC. Translating it yields CASARRSSYEQYV.

V usage is TRBV5-1 and J usage is TRBJ2-1, with 10 positions matching TRBD2. The V and J ends lost 4 bases and 3 bases, in that order; junction bases with no gene match: 7. The CDR3 is 16 amino acids. Germline loops: CDR1 SGHRS, CDR2 YFSETQ. CDR3 nucleotides: TGCGCCAGCAGCCCCCGGACTAGCGGAAGCTACAATGAGCAGTTCTTC. Amino acids: CASSPRTSGSYNEQFF.

The count of this clone is one. The chain is built from TRBV18 and TRBJ2-3, with 7 bases fitting TRBD2. From germline, CDR1 is KGHSH and CDR2 LQKENI. V gave up 0 bases and J gave up 3 bases; unmatched junction bases: 3. The CDR3 totals 15 residues. The CDR3 DNA reads as TGTGCCAGCTCACCACCGGGACTAAGAACAGATACGCAGTATTTT. This encodes CASSPPGLRTDTQYF. The full variable domain, rest sourced from reference TRBV18 and TRBJ2-3, is NAGVMQNPRHLVRRRGQEARLRCSPMKGHSHVYWYRQLPEEGLKFMVYLQKENIIDESGMPKERFSAEFPKEGPSILRIQQVVRGDSAAYFCASSPPGLRTDTQYFGPGTRLTVL.